Each of the 20 T cell receptor beta chains below was sequenced from the same sample in a study of identical twins. From the 5' RACE reads, TCRdb called clonotypes with MiXCR, one entry per CDR3 protein. The sample yields some 560,000 distinct CDR3 sequences, 9.6% seen once. Another study also made use of these data, one on yellow fever vaccine responses in identical twins.

Sequenced input: PBMCs. The receptors originated from a young woman in good health.

This clonotype was counted ten times or more. V gene TRBV28 combines with J gene TRBJ2-7; D unresolved. Germline V gene data show CDR1 as MDHEN and CDR2 as SYDVKM. This CDR3 is built from 14 residues. Trimming took 1 base from V and 0 from J, leaving 7 bases between them. The CDR3: CASSLSQDSYEQYF. In DNA form, the CDR3 reads TGTGCCAGCAGTTTATCGCAGGACTCCTACGAGCAGTACTTC.

The chain has TRBV9 and TRBJ2-5, with 9 bases aligning to TRBD2. With 1 base clipped from V and 5 bases from J, the junction kept 12 bases outside the gene matches. This CDR3 comprises 17 residues. The germline CDR1 and CDR2 sequences are SGDLS and YYNGEE. The CDR3 DNA reads as TGTGCCAGCAGCGTAACGTCCCTAGCGGGGACTGAGGAGACCCAGTACTTC. Translating it yields CASSVTSLAGTEETQYF.

This clonotype was detected a few times. This chain joins TRBV6-1 and TRBJ1-2; TRBD1 matches at 11 bases. The CDR3 length is 14 residues. Germline V gene data show CDR1 as MNHNS and CDR2 as SASEGT. V lost 6 bases, J lost 4 bases, and 4 bases stayed unmatched. The DNA for the CDR3 is TGTGCCAGCAGATCCGGACAGGGGGCCTATGGCTACACCTTC. This encodes CASRSGQGAYGYTF.

The sample holds many counts of this clonotype. V usage is TRBV20-1 and J usage is TRBJ2-2, with D possibly matching TRBD1 (6 bases). V was trimmed by 8 bases and J by 0 bases, leaving 10 bases between them. Germline V gene sequence: CDR1 DFQATT, CDR2 SNEGSKA (reference sequence). CDR3 length: 13 residues. DNA for the CDR3: TGCAGTTTCAGGGGAACGAACACCGGGGAGCTGTTTTTT. Translating it yields CSFRGTNTGELFF.

This chain uses TRBV4-1 with TRBJ2-5; 10 bases map to TRBD1. The CDR3 loop spans 15 amino acids. Germline-derived CDR1 and CDR2 are MGHRA and YSYEKL. The ends lost 3 bases at V and 5 bases at J; junction bases unmatched: 6. In DNA form, the CDR3 reads TGCGCCAGCAGCCACTCGACAGGGGGCATGGAGACCCAGTACTTC. Residues: CASSHSTGGMETQYF.

Only a few counts were recorded for this clonotype. J is TRBJ2-7 and V is TRBV5-5; D is possibly TRBD1 or TRBD2 (5 bases each). With 4 bases removed from V and 6 bases from J, the gap between germline ends came to 11 bases. CDR3 length: 12 amino acids. Germline values: CDR1 SGHKS, CDR2 YYEKEE (reference sequence). In DNA form, the CDR3 reads TGTGCCAGCAGCATGGGGGTAGGCGAGCAGTACTTC. Translation: CASSMGVGEQYF.

Only a few counts were recorded for this clonotype. The chain links TRBV20-1 to TRBJ2-5; D gene ambiguous. CDR1 DFQATT and CDR2 SNEGSKA come from the germline V gene (reference sequence). Deletions cut 2 bases from V and 4 bases from J, with 11 bases between. This CDR3 is built from 13 residues. CDR3 amino acids: CSARFPSLETQYF. The CDR3 bases are TGCAGTGCTAGATTCCCTAGTTTAGAGACCCAGTACTTC.

This clonotype showed up just once. Relative to the germline gene, one junction end is altered; a read error may explain this. The chain links TRBV10-3 to TRBJ1-6; D might be TRBD1 (5 bases). The CDR3 sequence is 15 residues long. Per germline, CDR1 ENHRY and CDR2 SYGVKD. The CDR3 spells CAITEGPSYNSPLHF. The CDR3 region has the DNA TGTGCCATCACCGAGGGGCCCTCCTATAATTCACCCCTTCACTTT.

This clonotype was recorded at least ten times. The chain carries TRBV24-1 and TRBJ2-2, with D unresolved. Germline CDR1 reads KGHDR; CDR2 reads SFDVKD. The CDR3 runs 14 residues. V was cut by 2 bases and J by 6 bases, with 9 bases left in between. The CDR3, as DNA: TGTGCCACCAGTGATTATGACATCCCCGGGGAGCTGTTTTTT. This encodes CATSDYDIPGELFF.

This clonotype was detected only a few times. The V gene is TRBV10-3, the J gene TRBJ2-6; 9 nucleotides align to TRBD1. Per the germline V gene, CDR1 is ENHRY and CDR2 is SYGVKD. After removal of 7 bases from V and 0 bases from J, the junction contained 10 bases not matched to a gene. CDR3 length equals 18 residues. CDR3 nucleotides: TGTGCCATCACCCCGGGACAGGGTTCAATCTCTGGGGCCAACGTCCTGACTTTC. Its translation is CAITPGQGSISGANVLTF.

The CDR3 bases are TGTGCCAGCAGTCTCCCGAGCGGGAGCTACTCCTACGAGCAGTACTTC. Encoded protein: CASSLPSGSYSYEQYF. This rearrangement joins TRBV28 to TRBJ2-7, with 8 bases identical to TRBD2. Germline CDR1 and CDR2: MDHEN and SYDVKM. After removal of 5 bases from V and 0 bases from J, the junction contained 9 bases not matched to a gene. The length of the CDR3 is 16 residues. The complete variable domain, with remaining parts taken from reference TRBV28 and TRBJ2-7, reads DVKVTQSSRYLVKRTGEKVFLECVQDMDHENMFWYRQDPGLGLRLIYFSYDVKMKEKGDIPEGYSVSREKKERFSLILESASTNQTSMYLCASSLPSGSYSYEQYFGPGTRLTVT.

This chain joins TRBV20-1 and TRBJ2-1; 10 bases are shared with TRBD2. The J segment lost 7 bases and the V segment lost 3 bases, leaving 3 bases of the junction unmatched. The CDR3 extends over 13 amino acids. CDR1 and CDR2 from the germline V gene are DFQATT and SNEGSKA (reference sequence). CDR3 DNA: TGCAGTGCTAGTCCTAGCGGGAGTAATGAGCAGTTCTTC. Translated: CSASPSGSNEQFF.

This clonotype appeared many times. This chain links TRBV12-3 or TRBV12-4 with TRBJ2-3; 8 positions agree with TRBD2. This CDR3 is 14 amino acids long. With V trimmed by 5 bases and J by 4 bases, 5 bases remained unmatched. CDR3 amino acids: CASSLSGAPDTQYF. The CDR3 coding sequence is TGTGCCAGCAGTCTTAGCGGGGCCCCAGATACGCAGTATTTT.

This clonotype was recorded a few times. This chain uses TRBV18 with TRBJ2-1; 7 bases map to TRBD2. V gave up 0 bases and J gave up 2 bases; unmatched junction bases: 7. The germline V gene has CDR1 KGHSH and CDR2 LQKENI. The CDR3 sequence is 17 residues long. The CDR3 nucleotides are TGTGCCAGCTCACCACCCTCCGTGGGGGGGACCTACAATGAGCAGTTCTTC. Amino acid sequence: CASSPPSVGGTYNEQFF.

This clonotype has at least ten counts. The CDR3 protein is CSVEMGLYEQYF. CDR3 bases: TGCAGCGTTGAAATGGGACTCTACGAGCAGTACTTC. This rearrangement joins TRBV29-1 to TRBJ2-7; possibly TRBD2 for D (6 bases). The germline V gene encodes CDR1 SQVTM and CDR2 ANQGSEA. CDR3 length equals 12 residues. V was clipped by 2 bases and J by 3 bases, with 8 bases between them.

This clonotype has a count of ten or more. This rearrangement joins TRBV5-1 to TRBJ2-1; no firm D call. Germline CDR1 is SGHRS and CDR2 is YFSETQ. Trimming cost V 0 bases and J 6 bases, with 13 bases left between them. The CDR3 is 15 residues long. As DNA, the CDR3 is TGCGCCAGCAGCTTGGATGGCGCCAGCAGCAATGAGCAGTTCTTC. This encodes CASSLDGASSNEQFF.

This clonotype has a count of ten or more. The CDR3 nucleotides read TGTGCCAGCAGTTTCCAGGGGTCGGTCGGGGAGCTGTTTTTT. It encodes CASSFQGSVGELFF. The genes are TRBV12-3 or TRBV12-4 and TRBJ2-2, with D possibly matching TRBD1 (6 bases). The CDR3 totals 14 residues. V lost 3 bases and J lost 7, with 12 bases in between.

This clonotype has at least ten counts. This chain uses TRBV4-3 with TRBJ1-5; D perhaps matches TRBD1 (5 bases). The CDR3 has 16 amino acids. V dropped 0 bases and J dropped 5 bases, with 14 bases sitting between them. The germline gives CDR1 LGHNA, CDR2 YSLEER. The CDR3 bases are TGCGCCAGCAGCCAAGACGGAAGGGGCGGGGATCAGCCCCAGCATTTT. Protein product: CASSQDGRGGDQPQHF.

With regard to this clonotype: The junction departs from germline at one end; a sequencing error may be responsible. J is TRBJ2-5 and V is TRBV3-1, with D possibly TRBD2 on 6 matching bases. The germline CDR1 and CDR2 sequences are LGHDT and YNNKEL (reference sequence). The CDR3 runs to 15 residues. The DNA of the CDR3 is TGTGCCAGCTGCCACGGGGCGGGGCCCTGGGAGACCCAGTACTTC. This codes for CASCHGAGPWETQYF.

The chain uses TRBV4-3 and TRBJ2-7, with a weak D call TRBD2 (6 bases). V was trimmed by 4 bases and J by 6 bases, leaving 19 bases between them. This CDR3 is built from 15 residues. Germline assignment: CDR1 LGHNA and CDR2 YSLEER. This CDR3 reads CASSPLGSGKGEQYF. DNA of the CDR3: TGCGCCAGCAGCCCCCTGGGTAGCGGCAAGGGCGAGCAGTACTTC.